Shown below are 12 T cell receptor beta chains from a single sample sequenced in a study of T cell repertoires in cytomegalovirus infection. TCRdb used MiXCR to reprocess the reads, holding one entry per CDR3 protein. The table includes about 500,000 distinct CDR3 sequences, 30% to 40% detected once. The antigens for these receptors are not known. This sample comprised cultured PBMCs, obtained from culture after CMV antigen stimulation. Source of these receptors: a human donor in good health (CMV status not recorded). Some clones in this sample may be carry-over from other donors' samples.

The chain employs TRBV6-6 and TRBJ1-1; D gene ambiguous. The length of the CDR3 is 16 residues. V was clipped by 0 bases and J by 3 bases, with 14 bases between them. The germline V gene encodes CDR1 MNHNY and CDR2 SVGAGI (reference sequence). The CDR3 region has the DNA TGTGCCAGCAGTTACTCGATGGTCGTCTCGGACACTGAAGCTTTCTTT. This translates into CASSYSMVVSDTEAFF.

The rearrangement joins TRBV29-1 to TRBJ2-1; TRBD1 aligns across 7 bases. Trimming took 7 bases from V and 5 from J; bases not matched to a gene: 14. This CDR3 is built from 15 residues. Germline values: CDR1 SQVTM, CDR2 ANQGSEA. The DNA of the CDR3 is TGCAGCGCCACGAATAACAGGGGAACGGACAATGAGCAGTTCTTC. Its protein is CSATNNRGTDNEQFF.

The rearrangement links TRBV4-2 to TRBJ2-3, with D perhaps matching TRBD2 (7 bases). Germline V gene sequence: CDR1 LGHNA, CDR2 YNFKEQ. Trimming removed 4 bases at V and 4 bases at J, with 18 bases between. The CDR3 sequence is 16 residues long. In nucleotides, the CDR3 is TGTGCCAGCAGCCGTGCAGAAGGGGGGGCCCCAGATACGCAGTATTTT. It codes for CASSRAEGGAPDTQYF.

The gene calls are TRBV11-2 and TRBJ2-3, with D hard to call. The germline V and J ends were trimmed by 2 bases and 3 bases, with 12 bases remaining between them. The CDR3 consists of 15 residues. CDR1 and CDR2 from the germline V gene are SGHAT and FQNNGV. The CDR3 region is CASSLLRSRTDTQYF. CDR3 in DNA: TGTGCCAGCAGCTTACTCCGCTCCCGAACAGATACGCAGTATTTT.

The table lists this clonotype with a few counts. This chain links TRBV7-2 with TRBJ2-1, with D possibly being TRBD2 (6 bases). The CDR3 is 15 residues long. The V end lost 0 bases, the J end lost 7 bases, and 13 bases lay between the germline ends. Germline V gene sequence: CDR1 SGHTA, CDR2 FQGNSA. CDR3 sequence: CASSLAVTSWNEQFF. In DNA form, the CDR3 reads TGTGCCAGCAGCTTAGCCGTGACTAGTTGGAATGAGCAGTTCTTC.

The gene calls are TRBV20-1 and TRBJ2-1, with 7 bases lining up with TRBD2. There are 16 residues in the CDR3. V gave up 1 base and J gave up 4 bases; unmatched junction bases: 10. Per the germline V gene, CDR1 is DFQATT and CDR2 is SNEGSKA (reference sequence). CDR3 nucleotides: TGCAGTGCTAGAGTAGGGAGGGGACGGCCTTACAATGAGCAGTTCTTC. It translates to CSARVGRGRPYNEQFF.

The chain joins TRBV2 to TRBJ2-7; the D gene could be TRBD1 or TRBD2 (5 bases each). Germline V gene data show CDR1 as SNHLY and CDR2 as FYNNEI. The length of the CDR3 is 13 residues. V lost 5 bases to trimming and J lost 0 bases, with 8 bases between them. CDR3 nucleotide sequence: TGTGCCAGCAGTCGGGGCTACTCCTACGAGCAGTACTTC. Its protein product is CASSRGYSYEQYF.

This clonotype was detected a few times. The chain's CDR3 is CASSQDSGRADEQFF. In DNA form, the CDR3 reads TGTGCCAGCAGCCAAGACAGCGGGAGGGCCGATGAGCAGTTCTTC. The rearrangement links TRBV14 to TRBJ2-1; 10 bases line up with TRBD2. Trimming at V came to 0 bases and at J to 8 bases, leaving 4 bases not matched to a gene. Germline V gene lookup returns CDR1 SGHDN and CDR2 FVKESK. This CDR3 comprises 15 residues. Full variable domain (remainder filled in from reference TRBV14 and TRBJ2-1): EAGVTQFPSHSVIEKGQTVTLRCDPISGHDNLYWYRRVMGKEIKFLLHFVKESKQDESGMPNNRFLAERTGGTYSTLKVQPAELEDSGVYFCASSQDSGRADEQFFGPGTRLTVL.

CDR3 region: CASSRDSVHEQYF. In DNA, the CDR3 is TGTGCCAGCAGTCGGGACAGTGTCCACGAGCAGTACTTC. J is TRBJ2-7 and V is TRBV6-6; 7 bases fit TRBD1. This CDR3 spans 13 amino acids. V dropped 5 bases and J dropped 5; count of bases not matched to a gene: 6. Per the germline V gene, CDR1 is MNHNY and CDR2 is SVGAGI (reference sequence).

This chain joins TRBV7-2 and TRBJ1-4, with 9 nucleotides matching TRBD1. The CDR3 runs 14 residues. V lost 5 bases and J lost 7; bases outside the gene matches: 5. Germline V CDR1 and CDR2: SGHTA, FQGNSA. Written as DNA, the CDR3 is TGTGCCAGCAGCCCAACAGGGGGCTCTGAAAAACTGTTTTTT. Its protein product is CASSPTGGSEKLFF.

The chain uses TRBV27 and TRBJ2-7; no clear D gene. The CDR3 covers 13 residues. Germline CDR1 and CDR2: MNHEY and SMNVEV (reference sequence). V shed 7 bases and J shed 5 bases, with 15 bases lying between them. The CDR3 is CASTKGIADEQYF. Written as DNA, the CDR3 is TGTGCCAGCACCAAAGGGATCGCGGACGAGCAGTACTTC.

The chain links TRBV6-1 to TRBJ1-6; TRBD1 is a possible D gene (6 bases). The germline V and J ends were trimmed by 4 bases and 7 bases, with 23 bases remaining between them. CDR3 length equals 18 residues. Germline V lookup: CDR1 MNHNS, CDR2 SASEGT. The CDR3 DNA reads TGTGCCAGCAGTGGGCTTCTACTTACCTGGCAGGGGAATTCACCCCTCCACTTT. Its translation: CASSGLLLTWQGNSPLHF.